A single sample gave rise to the 21 T cell receptor beta chains below, sequenced in a study of tumor-infiltrating lymphocytes in primary liver carcinoma. A constant-region primer primed TCR beta cDNA synthesis from about 530 ng of total RNA. Researchers made the TCR beta libraries by running three nested multiplex PCR rounds with slightly modified ARM-PCR. Two initial PCR rounds of about 9 cycles each paired TRBV1-TRBV30 forward primers with a C-beta reverse primer. MiXCR, applied by TCRdb to the multiplex PCR reads, yields one record per CDR3 protein. Seen here are hundreds of thousands of distinct CDR3 sequences, roughly three fifths observed once, and the top ten hold more than 15%. For blood RNA, unsorted whole blood served as the source, and germline DNA was extracted too. The specimen sequenced was peripheral blood. These receptors came from a young woman with primary liver carcinoma and hepatitis B virus infection.

At least ten counts were recorded for this clonotype. The genes are TRBV11-2 and TRBJ2-1; D unclear. The germline CDR1 and CDR2 sequences are SGHAT and FQNNGV. V lost 6 bases and J lost 7, with 19 bases in between. The CDR3 is made up of 15 amino acids. The CDR3 sequence: CASRPEAPVRNEQFF. The CDR3 DNA reads TGTGCCAGCAGGCCCGAAGCTCCCGTCAGGAATGAGCAGTTCTTC.

This clonotype occurred a few times. The CDR3 carries no conserved terminal phenylalanine or tryptophan, so it likely arises from a read error. The chain employs TRBV4-2 and TRBJ2-3, with unresolved D. The CDR3 is made up of 12 amino acids. Per germline, CDR1 LGHNA and CDR2 YNFKEQ. CDR3 region: CASSRGTDMQYL. CDR3 DNA: TGTGCCAGCAGCCGAGGCACAGATATGCAGTATCTT.

This clonotype was seen ten or more times. CDR3 DNA: TGTGCCAGCTCGGACAGTATAGCCAAAAACATTCAGTACTTC. Its protein is CASSDSIAKNIQYF. The gene calls are TRBV6-6 and TRBJ2-4; TRBD1 might be the D (6 bases). CDR1 and CDR2 from the germline V gene are MNHNY and SVGAGI (reference sequence). CDR3 length equals 14 residues. The V gene lost 8 bases and the J gene lost 0 bases, with 11 bases spanning the gap.

This clonotype was observed a few times. This chain links TRBV7-9 with TRBJ1-2, with 10 bases fitting TRBD1. Germline V lookup: CDR1 SEHNR, CDR2 FQNEAQ (reference sequence). V gave up 5 bases and J gave up 4 bases; unmatched junction bases: 7. The CDR3 covers 15 residues. The CDR3 bases are TGTGCCAGCAGCCTAGGGACAGGGGCAGGCTATGGCTACACCTTC. This codes for CASSLGTGAGYGYTF.

The chain has TRBV28 and TRBJ1-1; the match to TRBD1 covers 7 bases. Trimming at V came to 1 base and at J to 6 bases, leaving 8 bases not matched to a gene. Germline assignment: CDR1 MDHEN and CDR2 SYDVKM. The CDR3 sequence is 15 residues long. CDR3 loop: CASSLSSTGVAEAFF. CDR3 bases: TGTGCCAGCAGTTTATCCTCTACAGGGGTGGCTGAAGCTTTCTTT.

This clonotype was seen a single time. A much more abundant neighbour one base away suggests this may be a read error. The chain has TRBV29-1 and TRBJ2-3, with 8 bases identical to TRBD2. This CDR3 spans 15 amino acids. The germline gives CDR1 SQVTM, CDR2 ANQGSEA. Germline trimming cut 8 bases from V and 2 bases from J; bases unmatched to any gene: 12. Written as DNA, the CDR3 is TGCAGCATTTTATCCGGGACTAGACCCACAGATACGCAGTATTTT. It encodes CSILSGTRPTDTQYF.

This clonotype has more than one count but fewer than ten. A much larger clone is a single base away; this may be a read error. V and J are TRBV4-1 and TRBJ2-1; 11 bases are a match to TRBD2. The CDR3 has 16 amino acids. CDR1 MGHRA and CDR2 YSYEKL come from the germline V gene. This CDR3 is CVSSQVLGTSGNEQFF. The CDR3 nucleotides are TGCGTCAGCAGCCAAGTGCTCGGGACTAGCGGCAATGAGCAGTTCTTC.

The chain carries TRBV11-1 and TRBJ2-7; the match to TRBD2 covers 9 bases. Trimming took 5 bases from V and 8 from J; bases not matched to a gene: 13. Germline loops: CDR1 SGHAT, CDR2 FQDESV (reference sequence). This CDR3 region has 15 residues. The CDR3 reads CASSPRQREAYKQYF. In nucleotides, the CDR3 is TGTGCCAGCAGCCCGCGGCAGCGGGAGGCATACAAGCAGTACTTC.

Many counts were recorded for this clonotype. This sequence joins TRBV4-2 and TRBJ1-6, with 7 bases that match TRBD1. This CDR3 is 17 amino acids long. The germline V gene has CDR1 LGHNA and CDR2 YNFKEQ. The V and J ends lost 1 base and 10 bases, in that order; junction bases with no gene match: 13. The CDR3 loop is CASSQGDLGGWESPLHF. CDR3 coding DNA: TGTGCCAGCAGCCAAGGGGATCTAGGGGGCTGGGAATCACCCCTCCACTTT.

Turning to this clonotype: It may be a read error: a sequence one base away is much more abundant. The chain links TRBV11-2 to TRBJ2-5, with TRBD2 identical over 9 bases. Matching the DNA end better, TRBJ2-4 makes the J call doubtful. In germline, CDR1 is SGHAT, CDR2 FQNNGV. This CDR3 is 19 amino acids long. In DNA, the CDR3 is TGTGCCAGCAGCTTAAGTGGTGGGACTAGCAGACTAGCCAAAAACATTCAGTACTTC. It yields the protein CASSLSGGTSRLAKNIQYF.

The chain uses TRBV7-9 and TRBJ2-5; 12 bases map to TRBD2. Germline CDR1 and CDR2: SEHNR and FQNEAQ (reference sequence). The ends lost 7 bases at V and 4 bases at J; junction bases unmatched: 7. The CDR3 sequence is 15 residues long. As DNA, the CDR3 is TGTGCCAGCACCCCCCAGGGACTAGCGGGAGAGACCCAGTACTTC. Translating it yields CASTPQGLAGETQYF. Complete variable domain (other parts from reference TRBV7-9 and TRBJ2-5): DTGVSQNPRHKITKRGQNVTFRCDPISEHNRLYWYRQTLGQGPEFLTYFQNEAQLEKSRLLSDRFSAERPKGSFSTLEIQRTEQGDSAMYLCASTPQGLAGETQYFGPGTRLLVL.

Details on this clonotype: Since a much larger clone is just one base distant, this may be a read error. The rearrangement joins TRBV20-1 to TRBJ2-3, with D possibly being TRBD2 (6 bases). The CDR3 has 15 residues. Germline-derived CDR1 and CDR2 are DFQATT and SNEGSKA (reference sequence). The CDR3 loop is CSPRDPSVETDTQYF. For the CDR3, the DNA is TGCAGTCCTAGAGATCCTAGCGTAGAGACAGATACGCAGTATTTT.

The chain employs TRBV23-1 and TRBJ2-5; 7 positions match TRBD1. TRBV23-1 is identified as an open reading frame with a role that is uncertain. The CDR3 loop spans 14 amino acids. V lost 4 bases, J lost 2 bases, and 4 bases stayed unmatched. The CDR3 reads CASSRPGQQETQYF. CDR3 in DNA: TGCGCCAGCAGTCGGCCGGGACAGCAAGAGACCCAGTACTTC.

A note on this clonotype: Just one base apart from a much larger clone, this may be a read error. The chain couples TRBV12-5 to TRBJ1-1; D call uncertain. CDR1 and CDR2 (germline): LGHNT, FRNRAP. The CDR3 consists of 13 residues. The DNA of the CDR3 is TGTGGTAGTGGCCCTGACGGGAACACTGAAGCTTTCTTT. Translating it yields CGSGPDGNTEAFF.

As for this clonotype: At one end the junction does not follow the germline gene, possibly because of a read error. V and J are TRBV10-3 and TRBJ2-1; tentative D call: TRBD1 (5 bases). The CDR3 contains 12 residues. Germline loops: CDR1 ENHRY, CDR2 SYGVKD. CDR3: CAVSMTDNKQFF. The CDR3, as DNA: TGTGCCGTCAGTATGACGGACAATAAGCAGTTCTTC.

V is TRBV5-5 and J is TRBJ1-1, with D unclear. CDR1 and CDR2 from the germline V gene are SGHKS and YYEKEE (reference sequence). Trimming stripped 0 bases from V and 6 bases from J, with 12 bases between. CDR3 size: 14 residues. CDR3 DNA sequence: TGTGCCAGCAGCTTGGCGTTCGGCAGTCCTGAAGCTTTCTTT. It translates to CASSLAFGSPEAFF.

The gene calls are TRBV7-9 and TRBJ2-1; the match to TRBD2 covers 11 bases. Germline V gives CDR1 SEHNR, CDR2 FQNEAQ (reference sequence). The CDR3 runs to 17 residues. V lost 2 bases to trimming and J lost 8 bases; unmatched junction nucleotides: 11. DNA for the CDR3: TGTGCCAGCAGCTTACTTTTAGCGGGGGGGGCTACGCATGAGCAGTTCTTC. This gives the protein CASSLLLAGGATHEQFF.

This clonotype has only one observation. A clone one base away is much larger, so this may be a read error. Without the conserved terminal phenylalanine or tryptophan, this CDR3 likely stems from a read error. The J gene is TRBJ2-2, the V gene TRBV6-5; 9 bases agree with TRBD1. This CDR3 is built from 15 residues. Losses at the gene ends were 5 bases for V and 7 bases for J; bases not matched to a gene: 8. Per the germline V gene, CDR1 is MNHEY and CDR2 is SVGAGI. Written as DNA, the CDR3 is TGTGCCAGCAGTCTGCCGGGACAGGGATTCGGGGAGCTGTTTTCT. Translated, it gives CASSLPGQGFGELFS.

This clonotype was counted a few times. This chain connects TRBV5-1 to TRBJ2-3; TRBD2 matches at 11 bases. Per germline, CDR1 SGHRS and CDR2 YFSETQ. V lost 4 bases to trimming and J lost 0 bases; unmatched junction nucleotides: 7. This CDR3 region has 17 residues. In DNA form, the CDR3 reads TGCGCCAGCAGCCCGCTAGCGGGAGGATCTAGCACAGATACGCAGTATTTT. Translated, it gives CASSPLAGGSSTDTQYF.

This clonotype was found a few times. The gene calls are TRBV11-2 and TRBJ2-5; possibly TRBD1 or TRBD2 for D (5 bases each). The CDR3 has 16 amino acids. The V gene's germline CDR1 is SGHAT and CDR2 FQNNGV. Trimming cost V 5 bases and J 4 bases, with 20 bases left between them. The CDR3 here is CASSPRRGRGRETQYF. In nucleotides, the CDR3 is TGTGCCAGCAGCCCTAGAAGAGGCCGGGGCCGAGAGACCCAGTACTTC.

Remarks on this clonotype: The junction does not match germline at one end; this may be a read error. The chain has TRBV7-9 and TRBJ1-1; 8 bases map to TRBD1. The CDR3 contains 14 residues. Germline loops: CDR1 SEHNR, CDR2 FQNEAQ (reference sequence). In DNA form, the CDR3 reads TGTGCCAGCAGCTCAACAGGGGGGAGCACTGATGCTTTCTTT. Amino acids: CASSSTGGSTDAFF.